This TCR beta chain was sequenced for a study of sequential checkpoint blockade in melanoma. At the level of the study: Both treatment sequences were followed by maintenance nivolumab.

Treatment reported: randomized to nivolumab then ipilimumab (arm A) or the reverse (arm B). The data were produced by immunoSEQ multiplex PCR, yet TCRdb's version contains in-frame clones alone and is incomplete. The sample contains around 5,000 clones, 23% of which appear only once. Sample: tumor tissue (inferred from file names), taken from a patient given nivolumab and ipilimumab in sequence. The receptor was derived from a human donor with melanoma.

In nucleotides, the CDR3 is TGTGCCAGCAGCTTGAGTACTAGCGGGAATAATGAGCAGTTCTTC. It translates to CASSLSTSGNNEQFF. The rearrangement uses TRBV11-3 and TRBJ2-1, with TRBD2 identical over 10 bases. Losses at the gene ends were 3 bases for V and 7 bases for J; bases not matched to a gene: 6. The CDR3 runs to 15 residues. Germline V gene data show CDR1 as SGHNT and CDR2 as YENEEA. Drawing the rest from reference TRBV11-3 and TRBJ2-1, the complete variable domain is EAGVVQSPRYKIIEKKQPVAFWCNPISGHNTLYWYLQNLGQGPELLIRYENEEAVDDSQLPKDRFSAERLKGVDSTLKIQPAELGDSAVYLCASSLSTSGNNEQFFGPGTRLTVL.